This TCR beta chain stems from a study of blood T cells in healthy people across ages. Points from the study as a whole: More naive CD4+ cells and higher diversity were found in long-lived than in aged donors.

With regard to this clonotype: The antigen remains undetermined.

Primed by a sample-barcoded 5' primer and a J-beta primer mix, a second PCR proceeded for about 6 to 11 cycles. TCRdb fed the 5' RACE reads into MiXCR, producing one record per CDR3 protein. The profile shows 710,000 or so distinct CDR3 sequences, about 34% of them singletons. Isolated PBMCs totaled at least 7 million in each sample. Germline V gives CDR1 DFQATT, CDR2 SNEGSKA (reference sequence). This CDR3 comprises 15 residues. V was cut by 0 bases and J by 0 bases, with 11 bases left in between. The chain has TRBV20-1 and TRBJ1-1; D is possibly TRBD1 (6 bases). The sequencing input was blood. The source of this sequence is a woman aged 80 or older in good health. The DNA for the CDR3 is TGCAGTGCTAGAGATCGAGGGGGACTGAACACTGAAGCTTTCTTT. It encodes CSARDRGGLNTEAFF.